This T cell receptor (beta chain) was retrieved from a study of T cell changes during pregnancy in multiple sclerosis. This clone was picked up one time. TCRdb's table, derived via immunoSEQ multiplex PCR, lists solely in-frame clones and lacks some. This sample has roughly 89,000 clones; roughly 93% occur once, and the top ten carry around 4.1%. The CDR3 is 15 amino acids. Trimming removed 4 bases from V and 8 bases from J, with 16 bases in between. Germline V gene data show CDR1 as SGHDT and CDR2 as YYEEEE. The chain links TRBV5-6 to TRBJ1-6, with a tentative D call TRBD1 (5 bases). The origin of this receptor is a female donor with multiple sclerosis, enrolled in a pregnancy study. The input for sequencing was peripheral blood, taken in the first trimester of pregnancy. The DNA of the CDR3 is TGTGCCAGCAGCCAACAGGATCGAACCTATTCACCCCTCCACTTT. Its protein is CASSQQDRTYSPLHF. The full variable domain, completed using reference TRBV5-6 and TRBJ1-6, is DAGVTQSPTHLIKTRGQQVTLRCSPKSGHDTVSWYQQALGQGPQFIFQYYEEEERQRGNFPDRFSGHQFPNYSSELNVNALLLGDSALYLCASSQQDRTYSPLHFGNGTRLTVT.